This T cell receptor beta chain is drawn from a study of identical twins. General study results and limits: Researchers reported excess low generation probability among twin-shared out-of-frame alpha sequences.

This clonotype was observed at least ten times. Antigen specificity is unknown. This CDR3 has 14 residues. CDR1 is SQVTM and CDR2 is ANQGSEA in the germline V gene. The V gene lost 3 bases and the J gene lost 1 base, with 11 bases spanning the gap. TCRdb reprocessed the 5' RACE reads with MiXCR, giving one entry per CDR3 protein. The sample shows 700,000 or so distinct CDR3 sequences, less than 25% of them seen only once. The data also belong to a second study, concerning T cells expressing NK-cell markers.

Sequenced input: PBMCs. This receptor was taken from a woman in her late teens or twenties in good health. The chain carries TRBV29-1 and TRBJ2-3; D is unclear. DNA of the CDR3: TGCAGCGTTGAGGGTAGGGTCGGCACAGATACGCAGTATTTT. Translated: CSVEGRVGTDTQYF.